Listed here are 14 T cell receptor beta chains from one sample, sequenced in a study of blood T cells in healthy people across ages. Primers used in a second PCR of roughly 6 to 12 cycles were a sample-barcoded 5' primer and a J-beta primer mix. TCRdb called the 5' RACE reads again in MiXCR, with one record for every CDR3 protein. The sample lists about 1.6 million distinct CDR3 sequences, about 32% occurring once. The sequenced sample was blood. The receptor source for this set is a woman in her twenties or thirties in good health.

This chain links TRBV7-3 with TRBJ2-5, with D hard to call. V gave up 2 bases and J gave up 5 bases, with 24 bases separating them. Per germline, CDR1 SGHTA and CDR2 FQGTGA. The CDR3 extends over 18 amino acids. CDR3 in amino acids: CASSLWVGQPGLRETQYF. The CDR3 DNA sequence: TGTGCCAGCAGCTTATGGGTGGGCCAGCCGGGCTTGCGGGAGACCCAGTACTTC. Drawing the rest from reference TRBV7-3 and TRBJ2-5, the complete variable domain is GAGVSQTPSNKVTEKGKYVELRCDPISGHTALYWYRQSLGQGPEFLIYFQGTGAADDSGLPNDRFFAVRPEGSVSTLKIQRTERGDSAVYLCASSLWVGQPGLRETQYFGPGTRLLVL.

Worth noting for this clonotype: This may come from a read error, since a much larger clone is one base off. The gene calls are TRBV29-1 and TRBJ2-7; D gene ambiguous. The CDR3 extends over 13 amino acids. CDR1 and CDR2 from the germline V gene are SQVTM and ANQGSEA. CDR3 in DNA: TGCAGCGTTGTCGGTCTCGCCAACTACGAGCATTACTTC. Protein: CSVVGLANYEHYF.

The chain joins TRBV5-1 to TRBJ2-1; 9 bases map to TRBD2. Trimming cost V 4 bases and J 7 bases; bases outside gene matches: 6. CDR3 length equals 14 residues. In germline, CDR1 is SGHRS, CDR2 YFSETQ. The DNA for the CDR3 is TGCGCCAGCAGCGTAGCGGGAGTTGGGAATGAGCAGTTCTTC. Translation gives CASSVAGVGNEQFF.

The V gene is TRBV29-1, the J gene TRBJ2-5, with 7 bases fitting TRBD1. V gave up 8 bases and J gave up 5 bases; unmatched junction bases: 11. Germline V CDR1 and CDR2: SQVTM, ANQGSEA. The CDR3 is 13 amino acids. Here the CDR3 DNA reads TGCAGCATTCGGGACAGAGTTTGGGAGACCCAGTACTTC. This gives the protein CSIRDRVWETQYF.

Note on this clonotype: An end of the junction does not agree with germline; a read error may underlie this. V gene TRBV9 combines with J gene TRBJ2-1, with D perhaps being TRBD1 or TRBD2 (6 bases each). CDR3 length equals 14 residues. The V gene's germline CDR1 is SGDLS and CDR2 YYNGEE. CDR3 sequence (DNA): TGTGCCAGCAGCGGGGGGGCGGCCTACAATGGGCAGTTCTTC. Translated, it gives CASSGGAAYNGQFF. The whole variable domain, remainder taken from reference TRBV9 and TRBJ2-1, is DSGVTQTPKHLITATGQRVTLRCSPRSGDLSVYWYQQSLDQGLQFLIQYYNGEERAKGNILERFSAQQFPDLHSELNLSSLELGDSALYFCASSGGAAYNGQFFGPGTRLTVL.

This clonotype was seen at least ten times. V usage is TRBV4-1 and J usage is TRBJ1-6; D is unclear. Germline loops: CDR1 MGHRA, CDR2 YSYEKL. The CDR3 totals 14 residues. Trimming took off 7 bases at V and 9 bases at J, with 16 bases between the two ends. The CDR3 coding sequence is TGCGCCAGCATGCCCTTCCATTCCAGTTCACCCCTCCACTTT. Amino acids: CASMPFHSSSPLHF.

This chain links TRBV3-1 with TRBJ1-4, with a weak D call TRBD1 (5 bases). Trimming shortened V by 4 bases and J by 4 bases, and 13 bases separated the two germline ends. The CDR3 has 15 residues. The germline gives CDR1 LGHDT, CDR2 YNNKEL (reference sequence). The CDR3 DNA is TGTGCCAGCAGCCTTGGGGGGTCATATAATGAAAAACTGTTTTTT. Translated: CASSLGGSYNEKLFF.

To note about this clonotype: A single base separates this from a much larger clone, so it may be a read error. The genes are TRBV29-1 and TRBJ1-2, with D unclear. The CDR3 sequence is 13 residues long. Trimming took off 3 bases at V and 2 bases at J, with 10 bases between the two ends. Germline V gives CDR1 SQVTM, CDR2 ANQGSEA. CDR3 in amino acids: CSVDRSENYGYTF. CDR3 bases: TGCAGCGTTGATCGGTCGGAGAACTATGGCTACACCTTC. The entire variable domain, with the rest obtained from reference TRBV29-1 and TRBJ1-2, is as follows: SAVISQKPSRDICQRGTSLTIQCQVDSQVTMMFWYRQQPGQSLTLIATANQGSEATYESGFVIDKFPISRPNLTFSTLTVSNMSPEDSSIYLCSVDRSENYGYTFGSGTRLTVV.

This clonotype was observed a handful of times. The DNA for the CDR3 is TGTGCCAGCAGTGACGTCCTAGCGGCAATAGATACGCAGTATTTT. It translates to CASSDVLAAIDTQYF. The genes are TRBV6-4 and TRBJ2-3, with 7 bases that match TRBD2. The germline CDR1 and CDR2 sequences are MRHNA and SNTAGT. CDR3 size: 15 residues. V shed 2 bases and J 5 bases; nucleotides not matched to a gene: 7.

The rearrangement uses TRBV10-3 and TRBJ2-1, with 9 bases that match TRBD2. CDR1 and CDR2 from the germline V gene are ENHRY and SYGVKD. The CDR3 loop spans 14 amino acids. Losses at the gene ends were 10 bases for V and 7 bases for J; bases not matched to a gene: 11. CDR3 nucleotide sequence: TGTGCCACGACCACTAGCGGGCCTGGTAATGAGCAGTTCTTC. This codes for CATTTSGPGNEQFF.

This clonotype was observed many times. The chain has TRBV4-1 and TRBJ2-3; weak D call: TRBD1 (5 bases). V lost 2 bases, J lost 6 bases, and 15 bases lay in between. The germline CDR1 and CDR2 sequences are MGHRA and YSYEKL. CDR3 size: 15 residues. DNA of the CDR3: TGCGCCAGCAGCCAAACGAAGGGGCCCCCCGATACGCAGTATTTT. The encoded protein is CASSQTKGPPDTQYF.

This clonotype was counted only a few times. In nucleotides, the CDR3 is TGTGCCAGCAGCCAGGGACCTCTATCCCCTATCAATGAGCAGTTCTTC. Protein sequence: CASSQGPLSPINEQFF. The chain couples TRBV2 to TRBJ2-1, with D perhaps matching TRBD1 or TRBD2 (5 bases each). The CDR3 is 16 amino acids. Germline V gives CDR1 SNHLY, CDR2 FYNNEI. The germline V and J ends were trimmed by 6 bases and 6 bases, with 21 bases remaining between them.

This chain uses TRBV27 with TRBJ1-2; D gene uncertain. Between the trimmed V and J ends, which lost 8 bases and 4 bases, there was a span of 14 bases. CDR3 length: 13 amino acids. Germline CDR1 MNHEY, CDR2 SMNVEV (reference sequence). CDR3 loop: CASGRGGSYGYTF. CDR3 DNA sequence: TGTGCCAGCGGGCGTGGAGGGAGCTATGGCTACACCTTC.

In its sample, this clonotype was seen a few times. The junction departs from the called germline gene at one end, perhaps through a read error. The chain joins TRBV3-1 to TRBJ2-1, with TRBD2 matching over 15 bases. Germline assignment: CDR1 LGHDT and CDR2 YNNKEL (reference sequence). The CDR3 runs to 17 residues. The CDR3 DNA reads TGTGCCAGTAGCCAAACGGGTGGGACTAGCGGGAGGAATGAGCAGTTCTTC. This translates into CASSQTGGTSGRNEQFF.